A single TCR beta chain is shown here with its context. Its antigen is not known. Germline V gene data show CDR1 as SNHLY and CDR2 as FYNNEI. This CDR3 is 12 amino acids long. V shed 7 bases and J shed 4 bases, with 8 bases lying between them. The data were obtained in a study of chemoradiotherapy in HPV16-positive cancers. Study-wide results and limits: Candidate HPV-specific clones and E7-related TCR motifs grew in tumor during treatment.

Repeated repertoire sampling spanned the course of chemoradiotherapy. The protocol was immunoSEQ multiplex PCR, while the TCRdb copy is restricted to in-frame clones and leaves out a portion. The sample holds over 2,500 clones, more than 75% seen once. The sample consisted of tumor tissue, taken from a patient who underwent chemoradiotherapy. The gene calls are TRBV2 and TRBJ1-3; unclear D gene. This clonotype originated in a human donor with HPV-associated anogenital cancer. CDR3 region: CASIELGNTIYF. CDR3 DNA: TGTGCCAGCATCGAATTGGGAAACACCATATATTTT. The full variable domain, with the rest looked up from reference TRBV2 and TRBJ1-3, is EPEVTQTPSHQVTQMGQEVILRCVPISNHLYFYWYRQILGQKVEFLVSFYNNEISEKSEIFDDQFSVERPDGSNFTLKIRSTKLEDSAMYFCASIELGNTIYFGEGSWLTVV.